This T cell receptor beta chain stems from a study of T-cell memory formation after mild COVID-19. TCRdb itself ran the 5' RACE reads through MiXCR, one entry per CDR3 protein. The sample shows fewer than 700,000 distinct CDR3 sequences, about a fifth of them seen only once. Germline CDR1 SGHAT, CDR2 FQNNGV. V was pared by 0 bases and J by 3 bases, with 13 bases between. The CDR3 runs 16 residues. The specimen sequenced was PBMCs or a T cell subset sorted from them (not recorded which). The chain has TRBV11-2 and TRBJ2-3; a weak D match, TRBD2 (6 bases). The origin of this receptor is an adult woman who had mild COVID-19 (a few samples of this study predate the infection). Cell type and time point are not known. DNA of the CDR3: TGTGCCAGCAGCTTAGACTTCTCGGGAGCTACAGATACGCAGTATTTT. This translates into CASSLDFSGATDTQYF.